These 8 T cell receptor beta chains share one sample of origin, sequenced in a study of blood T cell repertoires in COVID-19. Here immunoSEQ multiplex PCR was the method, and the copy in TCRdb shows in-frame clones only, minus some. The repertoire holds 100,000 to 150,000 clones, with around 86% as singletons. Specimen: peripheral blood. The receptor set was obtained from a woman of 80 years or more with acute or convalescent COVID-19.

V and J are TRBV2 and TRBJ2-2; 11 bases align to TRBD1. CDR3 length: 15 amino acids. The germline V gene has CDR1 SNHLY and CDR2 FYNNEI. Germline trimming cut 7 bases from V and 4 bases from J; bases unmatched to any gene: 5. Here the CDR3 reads CASTLGTGGTGELFF. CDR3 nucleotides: TGTGCCAGCACCCTCGGGACAGGGGGCACCGGGGAGCTGTTTTTT.

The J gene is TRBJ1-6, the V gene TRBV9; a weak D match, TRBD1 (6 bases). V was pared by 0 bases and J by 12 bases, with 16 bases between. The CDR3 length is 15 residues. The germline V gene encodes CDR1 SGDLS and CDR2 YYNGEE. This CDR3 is CASSVDPQGTGPLHF. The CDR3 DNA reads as TGTGCCAGCAGCGTAGACCCCCAGGGGACCGGACCCCTCCACTTT.

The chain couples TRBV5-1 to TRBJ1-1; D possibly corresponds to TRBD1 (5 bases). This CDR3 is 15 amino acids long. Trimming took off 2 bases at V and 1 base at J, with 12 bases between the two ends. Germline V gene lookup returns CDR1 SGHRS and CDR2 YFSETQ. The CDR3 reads CASSLRAGSNTEAFF. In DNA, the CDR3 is TGCGCCAGCAGCTTAAGGGCAGGGTCGAACACTGAAGCTTTCTTT.

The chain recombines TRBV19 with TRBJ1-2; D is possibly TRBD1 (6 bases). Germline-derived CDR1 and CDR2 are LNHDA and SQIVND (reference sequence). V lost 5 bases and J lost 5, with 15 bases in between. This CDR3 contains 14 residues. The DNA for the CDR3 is TGTGCCAGTAGTCCGCAACAGGGTTTTTATGGCTACACCTTC. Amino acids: CASSPQQGFYGYTF.

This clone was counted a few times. The CDR3 protein is CASSLDRFLGFGNTIYF. The CDR3 nucleotides read TGTGCCAGTAGTTTGGACAGGTTTTTAGGTTTCGGAAACACCATATATTTT. The gene calls are TRBV19 and TRBJ1-3; 7 bases line up with TRBD1. This CDR3 is 17 amino acids long. Germline CDR1 is LNHDA and CDR2 is SQIVND (reference sequence). V was clipped by 5 bases and J by 4 bases; unmatched bases: 14.

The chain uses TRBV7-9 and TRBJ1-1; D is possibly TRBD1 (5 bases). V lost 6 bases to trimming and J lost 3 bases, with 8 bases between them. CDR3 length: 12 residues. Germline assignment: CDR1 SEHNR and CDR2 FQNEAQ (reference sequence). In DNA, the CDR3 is TGTGCCAGCAGGGGGCGAGACACTGAAGCTTTCTTT. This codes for CASRGRDTEAFF.

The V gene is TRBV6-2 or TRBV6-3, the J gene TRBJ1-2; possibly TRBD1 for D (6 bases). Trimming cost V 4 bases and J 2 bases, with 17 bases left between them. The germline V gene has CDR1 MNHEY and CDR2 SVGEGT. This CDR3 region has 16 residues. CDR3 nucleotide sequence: TGTGCCAGCAGTTCCCTCCTGACAGGATTAAACTATGGCTACACCTTC. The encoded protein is CASSSLLTGLNYGYTF.

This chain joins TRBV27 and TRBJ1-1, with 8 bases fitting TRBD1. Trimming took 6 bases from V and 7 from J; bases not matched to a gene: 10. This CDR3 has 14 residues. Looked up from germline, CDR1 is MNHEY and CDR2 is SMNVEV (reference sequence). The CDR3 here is CASSPHRGKIEAFF. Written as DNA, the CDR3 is TGTGCCAGCAGCCCCCACAGGGGGAAAATTGAAGCTTTCTTT.